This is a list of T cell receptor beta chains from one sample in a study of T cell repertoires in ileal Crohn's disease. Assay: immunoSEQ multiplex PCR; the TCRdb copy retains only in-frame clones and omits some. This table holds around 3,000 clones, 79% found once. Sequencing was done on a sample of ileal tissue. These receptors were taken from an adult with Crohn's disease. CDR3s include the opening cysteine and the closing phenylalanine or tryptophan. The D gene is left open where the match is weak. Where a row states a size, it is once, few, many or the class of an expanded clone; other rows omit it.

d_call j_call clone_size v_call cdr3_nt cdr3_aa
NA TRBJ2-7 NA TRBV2 TGTGCCAGCCCCACTACGGCCGTACAGGGCTCCGAGCAGTACTTC CASPTTAVQGSEQYF
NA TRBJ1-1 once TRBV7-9 TGTGCCAGCAGCTTAGGCTGGTTCACTGAAGCTTTCTTT CASSLGWFTEAFF
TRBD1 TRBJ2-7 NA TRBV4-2 TGTGCCAGCAGCCAAGATCAAACCGGGACAGGCTACGAGCAGTACTTC CASSQDQTGTGYEQYF
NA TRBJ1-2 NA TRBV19 TGTGCCAGTAGTAGGGCCGGGGGTGGCTATGGCTACACCTTC CASSRAGGGYGYTF
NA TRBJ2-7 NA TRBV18 TGTGCCAGCTCACCACCGTCAAGAACCTACGAGCAGTACTTC CASSPPSRTYEQYF
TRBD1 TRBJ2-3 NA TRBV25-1 TGTGCCAGCACCAGAGGGACAGGGTATTCAACAGATACGCAGTATTTT CASTRGTGYSTDTQYF
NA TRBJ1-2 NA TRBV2 TGTGCCAGCAGTGAAGCAGGAGGGACACTAACCTATGGCTACACCTTC CASSEAGGTLTYGYTF
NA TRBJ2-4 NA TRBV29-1 TGCAGCGTTGAAAAGGGGACCATTCAGTACTTC CSVEKGTIQYF
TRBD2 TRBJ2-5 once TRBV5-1 TGCGCCAGCAGCCCGGGGCGGGGGCAAGAGACCCAGTACTTC CASSPGRGQETQYF
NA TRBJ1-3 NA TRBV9 TGTGCCAGCAGCGTCCAGGGGTATGGAAACACCATATATTTT CASSVQGYGNTIYF
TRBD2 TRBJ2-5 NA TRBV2 TGTGCCAGCAGCGGTGGGACTAGCGGGGGGCAAAGAGAGACCCAGTACTTC CASSGGTSGGQRETQYF
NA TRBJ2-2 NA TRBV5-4 TGTGCCAGCAGCTTGGACCTACAGGCCGGGGAGCTGTTTTTT CASSLDLQAGELFF
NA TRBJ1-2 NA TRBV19 TGTGCCTCGGCCCCAAGAGGGGTCAGCGATGGCTACACCTTC CASAPRGVSDGYTF
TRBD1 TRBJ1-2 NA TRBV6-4 TGTGCCAGCAGTGACTCGACAGGGGGCCCCTATGGCTACACCTTC CASSDSTGGPYGYTF
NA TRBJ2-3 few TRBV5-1 TGCGCCAGCAGCGGGCAGGGGAGGGGGGATACGCAGTATTTT CASSGQGRGDTQYF
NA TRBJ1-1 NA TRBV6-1 TGTGCCAGCACCGCAGGCGGAGGGGGGAACACTGAAGCTTTCTTT CASTAGGGGNTEAFF
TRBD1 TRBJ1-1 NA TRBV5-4 TGTGCCAGCAGCTTGGGAAGGGGGCGTGGCACTGAAGCTTTCTTT CASSLGRGRGTEAFF
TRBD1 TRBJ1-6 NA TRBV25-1 TGTGCCAGCAGCCCGACGGACAGGTATAATTCACCCCTCCACTTT CASSPTDRYNSPLHF
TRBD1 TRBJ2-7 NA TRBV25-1 TGTGCCAGCAGGAAGGACAGGGACGAGCAGTACTTC CASRKDRDEQYF
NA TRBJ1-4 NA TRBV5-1 TGCGCCAGCAGCCTGGGGCGGGGAGTTGCAACTAATGAAAAACTGTTTTTT CASSLGRGVATNEKLFF
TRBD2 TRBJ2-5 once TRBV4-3 TGCGCCAGCAGCCCACAGCGGGGGAGCCAAGAGACCCAGTACTTC CASSPQRGSQETQYF
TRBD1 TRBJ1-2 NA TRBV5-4 TGTGCCAGCAGAGCCCTTGGACAGGGGGACTATGGCTACACCTTC CASRALGQGDYGYTF
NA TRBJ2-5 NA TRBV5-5 TGTGCCAGCAGCTTGGAGGCTTTCTTGGCAGCACAAGAGACCCAGTACTTC CASSLEAFLAAQETQYF
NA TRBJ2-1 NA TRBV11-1 TGTGCCAGCAGCTTACGAAATCCCAACGGTGAGCAGTTCTTC CASSLRNPNGEQFF
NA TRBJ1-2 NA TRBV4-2 TGTGCCAGCAGCTTAAGCGGGGTATCTGGCTACACCTTC CASSLSGVSGYTF
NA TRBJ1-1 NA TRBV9 TGTGCCAGCAGCGTAGTGGGGAGTGGTGACACTGAAGCTTTCTTT CASSVVGSGDTEAFF
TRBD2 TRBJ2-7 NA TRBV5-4 TGTGCCAGCAGACCCGGGGGGGAGAGATCCTACGAGCAGTACTTC CASRPGGERSYEQYF
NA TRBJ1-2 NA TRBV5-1 TGCGCCAGCAGCGGGACGTTTGATGGCTACACCTTC CASSGTFDGYTF
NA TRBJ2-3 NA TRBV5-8 TGTGCCAGCAGCTTGGCAGCGGCTAGCACAGATACGCAGTATTTT CASSLAAASTDTQYF
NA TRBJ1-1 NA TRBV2 TGTGCCAGCAGCCTTCCCCGCATGAACACTGAAGCTTTCTTT CASSLPRMNTEAFF
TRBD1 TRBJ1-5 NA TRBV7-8 TGTGCCAGCAGCCCGGACAGGTACCAGCCCCAGCATTTT CASSPDRYQPQHF
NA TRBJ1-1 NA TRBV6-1 TGTGCCAGCAGTGGGGAATTGAACACTGAAGCTTTCTTT CASSGELNTEAFF
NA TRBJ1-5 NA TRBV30 TGTGCCTGGAGTCATGGGCAGGGTGGCCAGCCCCAGCATTTT CAWSHGQGGQPQHF
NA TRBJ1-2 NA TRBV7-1 TGTGCCAGCAGCTTAAGCGGGGTATCTGGCTACACCTTC CASSLSGVSGYTF
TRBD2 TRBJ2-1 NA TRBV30 TGTGCCTGGAGTCGCGGGGGTGTAAACAATGAGCAGTTCTTC CAWSRGGVNNEQFF
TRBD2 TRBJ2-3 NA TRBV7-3 TGTGCCAGCAGCTCCCCCCCGGGAGGGGCTTTTGGCACAGATACGCAGTATTTT CASSSPPGGAFGTDTQYF
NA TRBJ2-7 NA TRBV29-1 TGCAGCGTTGTTCAGAGGAGCTCCTACGAGCAGTACTTC CSVVQRSSYEQYF
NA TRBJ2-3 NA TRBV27 TGTGCCAGCAGTGTCCCCCCAGATACGCAGTATTTT CASSVPPDTQYF
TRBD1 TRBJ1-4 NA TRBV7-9 TGTGCCAGCAGCTCCACAGGGGCTTATGAAAAACTGTTTTTT CASSSTGAYEKLFF
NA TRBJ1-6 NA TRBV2 TGTGCCGTCCATGGGAAGACGGACTCATATTCACCCCTCCACTTT CAVHGKTDSYSPLHF
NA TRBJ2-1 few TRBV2 TGTGCCAGCAGACCCCGGGCCAACAATGAGCAGTTCTTC CASRPRANNEQFF
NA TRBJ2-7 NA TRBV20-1 TGCAGTGCTAGGAAGGCTGATGGGCAGTACTTC CSARKADGQYF
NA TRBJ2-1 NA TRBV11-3 TGTGCCAGCAGCACCAGGAACAATGAGCAGTTCTTC CASSTRNNEQFF
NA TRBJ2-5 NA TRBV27 TGTGCCAGCAGGTTCGGGGGCGATGAGACCCAGTACTTC CASRFGGDETQYF
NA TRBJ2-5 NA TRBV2 TGTGCCAGCAGTGAACTAGTTCCAGAGACCCAGTACTTC CASSELVPETQYF
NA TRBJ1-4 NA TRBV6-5 TGTGCCAGCAGAATTACAGGGAACTTTAATGAAAAACTGTTTTTT CASRITGNFNEKLFF
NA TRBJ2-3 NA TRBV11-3 TGTGCCAGCAGCCTTAATGCCGGGGCGAGCACAGATACGCAGTATTTT CASSLNAGASTDTQYF
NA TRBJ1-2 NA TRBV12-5 TGTGCTAGTGGTTTGGTCCAGGATCATAACTATGGCTACACCTTC CASGLVQDHNYGYTF
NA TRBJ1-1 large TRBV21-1 TGTGCCAGCAGCAAAGTTGACACTGAAGCTTTCTTT CASSKVDTEAFF
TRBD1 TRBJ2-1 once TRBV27 TGTGCCAGCAGTTACGGTCCCGGGACAGGGCCGGACCCCAATGAGCAGTTCTTC CASSYGPGTGPDPNEQFF
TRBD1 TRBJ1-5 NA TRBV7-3 TGTGCCAGCAGCCCCAGGGGGCAGGGGGTCAATCAGCCCCAGCATTTT CASSPRGQGVNQPQHF
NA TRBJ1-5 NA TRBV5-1 TGCGCCAGCAGCTTGACTAGCAATCAGCCCCAGCATTTT CASSLTSNQPQHF
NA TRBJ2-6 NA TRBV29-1 TGCAGCGTTGAACCGGTGGGAGGTGGGGCCAACGTCCTGACTTTC CSVEPVGGGANVLTF
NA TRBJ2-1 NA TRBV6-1 TGTGCCAGCACCCCCAGCAGGGAGGTCTACAATGAGCAGTTCTTC CASTPSREVYNEQFF
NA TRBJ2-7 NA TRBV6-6 TGTGCCAGCAGTTACCCCAGGGGGGAGATCTACGAGCAGTACTTC CASSYPRGEIYEQYF
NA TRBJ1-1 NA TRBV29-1 TGCAGCGTTGAACCGAACACTGAAGCTTTCTTT CSVEPNTEAFF
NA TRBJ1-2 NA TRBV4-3 TGCGCCAGCAGCCAAGATCTCTCCCGGGGGTGGGATGGCTACACCTTC CASSQDLSRGWDGYTF
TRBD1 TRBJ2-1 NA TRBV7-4 TGTGCCAGCAGCCCTCCGGACAGGGGGCTGGGGGAGCCTTCCTACAATGAGCAGTTCTTC CASSPPDRGLGEPSYNEQFF
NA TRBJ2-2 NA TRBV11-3 TGTGCCAGCAGCCATGGAGGGTCTTACACCGGGGAGCTGTTTTTT CASSHGGSYTGELFF
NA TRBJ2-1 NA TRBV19 TGTGCCAGTAGTTTTCTGCAAACCTACAATGAGCAGTTCTTC CASSFLQTYNEQFF